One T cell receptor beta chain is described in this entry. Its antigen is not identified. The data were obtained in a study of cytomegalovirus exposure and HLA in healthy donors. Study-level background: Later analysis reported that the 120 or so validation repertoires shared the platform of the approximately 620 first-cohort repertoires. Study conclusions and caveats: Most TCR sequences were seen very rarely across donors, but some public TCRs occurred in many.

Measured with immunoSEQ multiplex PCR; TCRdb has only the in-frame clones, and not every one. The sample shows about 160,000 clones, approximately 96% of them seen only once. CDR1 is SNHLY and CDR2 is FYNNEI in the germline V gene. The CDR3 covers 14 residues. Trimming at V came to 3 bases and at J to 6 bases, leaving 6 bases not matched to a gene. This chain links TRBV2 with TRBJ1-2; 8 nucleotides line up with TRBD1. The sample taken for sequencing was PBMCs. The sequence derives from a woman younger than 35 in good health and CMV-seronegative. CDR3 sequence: CASSDQGAPHGYTF. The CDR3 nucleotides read TGTGCCAGCAGTGATCAGGGGGCGCCTCATGGCTACACCTTC.